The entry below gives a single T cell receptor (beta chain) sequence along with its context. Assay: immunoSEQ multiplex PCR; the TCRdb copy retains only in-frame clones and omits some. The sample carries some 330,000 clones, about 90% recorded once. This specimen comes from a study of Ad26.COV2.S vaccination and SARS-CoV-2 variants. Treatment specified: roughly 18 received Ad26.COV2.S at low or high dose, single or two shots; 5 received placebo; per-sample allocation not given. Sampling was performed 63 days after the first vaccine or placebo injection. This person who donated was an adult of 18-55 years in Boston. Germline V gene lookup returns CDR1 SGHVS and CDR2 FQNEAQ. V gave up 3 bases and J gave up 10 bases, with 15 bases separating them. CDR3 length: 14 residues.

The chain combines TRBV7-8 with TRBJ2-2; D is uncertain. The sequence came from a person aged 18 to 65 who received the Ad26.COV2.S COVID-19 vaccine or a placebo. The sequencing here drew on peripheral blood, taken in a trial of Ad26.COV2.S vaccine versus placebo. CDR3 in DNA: TGTGCCAGCAGCTTGAGGTCTACCCTTCTGGAGCTGTTTTTT. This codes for CASSLRSTLLELFF.